These 4 T cell receptor beta chains were sequenced from one sample in a study of identical twins' blood T cells. TCRdb reprocessed the 5' RACE reads with MiXCR, giving one entry per CDR3 protein. The table shows 350,000 to 400,000 distinct CDR3 sequences, with roughly 27% occurring only once. The sample taken for sequencing was PBMCs. These receptors all stem from a woman aged 18 to 55 in good health.

This chain joins TRBV5-1 and TRBJ2-1; no firm D call. This CDR3 is 18 amino acids long. From germline, CDR1 is SGHRS and CDR2 YFSETQ. V lost 5 bases and J 1 base, leaving 22 bases between the germline ends. The CDR3 region is CASSDHHLTHSSYNEQFF. CDR3 sequence (DNA): TGCGCCAGCAGTGACCACCACCTCACTCATTCTTCCTACAATGAGCAGTTCTTC.

V is TRBV9 and J is TRBJ2-1, with TRBD2 identical over 13 bases. The CDR3 is 15 residues long. The germline V gene has CDR1 SGDLS and CDR2 YYNGEE. The trim removed 4 bases at V and 7 bases at J, leaving 5 bases unmatched. The CDR3 here is CASSPGLAGVNEQFF. The CDR3 DNA follows: TGTGCCAGCAGCCCCGGACTAGCGGGAGTAAATGAGCAGTTCTTC.

V gene TRBV5-1 combines with J gene TRBJ1-5; weak D call: TRBD1 (5 bases). This CDR3 is built from 15 residues. Germline V gene data show CDR1 as SGHRS and CDR2 as YFSETQ. With 1 base removed from V and 7 bases from J, the gap between germline ends came to 15 bases. In nucleotides, the CDR3 is TGCGCCAGCAGCTTGAGTGGGGGTGACGGGCAGCCCCAGCATTTT. Translation: CASSLSGGDGQPQHF.

This clonotype has only a few counts. The chain has TRBV9 and TRBJ2-2; 8 positions match TRBD2. Germline V lookup: CDR1 SGDLS, CDR2 YYNGEE. The CDR3 consists of 16 residues. Unmatched junction bases numbered 7, after V lost 5 bases and J lost 1 base. CDR3 residues: CASRRGEPWNTGELFF. CDR3 nucleotides: TGTGCCAGCAGGCGGGGGGAACCCTGGAACACCGGGGAGCTGTTTTTT.